The following is a T cell receptor (beta chain) sequence with its context. This clonotype was counted a few times. Its specific antigen is unknown. The sample holds no much larger clone one base away, and base qualities are not on file. CDR1 and CDR2 are drawn from the germline V gene (reference sequence): SEHNR, FQNEAQ. The germline ends are 13 bases apart after V is trimmed by 4 bases and J by 2 bases. The CDR3 measures 15 amino acids from cysteine to phenylalanine. Only the CDR3 region is kept as DNA, spanning 45 bases read in frame from base 1. This record comes from a study of chronic HIV infection and antiretroviral therapy (dated by TCRdb to the mid-2010s). Receptor amplification or capture employed 5' RACE. The sequencer listed for this sample is Illumina MiSeq. The public reads were reanalyzed by TCRdb: fastp trimming at Q25, MiXCR alignment, in-frame beta chains only. Rows are combined by CDR3 protein, so each entry shows the most common genes and DNA. Recorded for this sample are roughly 50,000 distinct CDR3 sequences; roughly 19% of them occurred a single time. Jointly, the top ten make up 2.8% of the sample.

The source is an adult who had HIV and had not received antiretroviral therapy, or was an uninfected healthy control (not recorded which). The material sequenced was peripheral blood. The V and J segments used are TRBV7-9 and TRBJ2-3; the D gene cannot be named for sure. The DNA is TGTGCCAGCAGCTCTGGGCGGTCCGCCACAGATACGCAGTATTTT. Translated, it reads CASSSGRSATDTQYF.